This section outlines one T cell receptor beta chain sequence together with its context. Its antigen is not known. This entry belongs to a study of T-cell memory formation after mild COVID-19. Study results and limitations: Clones that got smaller from day 15 to 85 had even CD4/CD8, while clones growing later tipped toward CD4+.

In TCRdb, the 5' RACE reads were re-called with MiXCR into one record per CDR3 protein. The sample contains some 69,000 distinct CDR3 sequences, roughly a sixth of which appear only once. CDR3 size: 16 residues. V was pared by 0 bases and J by 3 bases, with 5 bases of the junction left unmatched. Germline-derived CDR1 and CDR2 are SGDLS and YYNGEE. Sequencing was performed on PBMCs or a T cell subset sorted from them (not recorded which). V and J are TRBV9 and TRBJ2-7, with 11 bases aligning to TRBD2. The TCR was taken from an adult woman who had mild COVID-19 (a few samples of this study predate the infection). Cell type and time point are not known. The CDR3, as DNA: TGTGCCAGCAGCGTAGGGGTAGCGGGAGGGTACTACGAGCAGTACTTC. It is translated as CASSVGVAGGYYEQYF. Full variable domain (missing parts from reference TRBV9 and TRBJ2-7): DSGVTQTPKHLITATGQRVTLRCSPRSGDLSVYWYQQSLDQGLQFLIQYYNGEERAKGNILERFSAQQFPDLHSELNLSSLELGDSALYFCASSVGVAGGYYEQYFGPGTRLTVT.